One sample yielded the 27 T cell receptor beta chains listed below, sequenced in a study of blood T cell repertoires in COVID-19. The data were produced by immunoSEQ multiplex PCR, yet TCRdb's version contains in-frame clones alone and is incomplete. The table lists more than 150,000 clones, 84% of them singletons. The specimen sequenced was PBMCs or T cells enriched from blood (not recorded which). All receptors derive from a woman between 45 and 60 years old who had recovered from COVID-19.

J is TRBJ2-5 and V is TRBV19; possibly TRBD1 for D (6 bases). Germline V CDR1 and CDR2: LNHDA, SQIVND (reference sequence). The V end was cut by 6 bases, the J end by 2 bases, with 10 bases between. CDR3 length: 13 residues. The CDR3 spells CASSRDTQETQYF. CDR3 DNA: TGTGCCAGTAGCCGGGACACTCAAGAGACCCAGTACTTC.

The chain links TRBV3-1 (or the pseudogene TRBV3-2) to TRBJ1-1, with D tentatively TRBD1 (5 bases). The CDR3 spans 15 residues. Trimming pared 1 base from V and 0 bases from J, leaving 9 bases between. Germline V gene sequence: CDR1 LGHDT, CDR2 YNNKEL (reference sequence). CDR3 bases: TGTGCCAGCAGCCAAGTGCGACAGTTGAACACTGAAGCTTTCTTT. Its protein product is CASSQVRQLNTEAFF.

The J gene is TRBJ2-5, the V gene TRBV7-2; 11 nucleotides agree with TRBD1. The CDR3 is 15 residues long. Germline CDR1 SGHTA, CDR2 FQGNSA. V was clipped by 4 bases and J by 5 bases; unmatched bases: 6. The chain's CDR3 is CASSSDRGLWETQYF. The CDR3 nucleotides are TGTGCCAGCAGCTCGGACAGGGGGCTTTGGGAGACCCAGTACTTC.

The chain recombines TRBV11-2 with TRBJ2-7, with 13 bases aligning to TRBD2. The J segment lost 2 bases and the V segment lost 2 bases, leaving 0 bases of the junction unmatched. The CDR3 spans 15 residues. CDR1 and CDR2 (germline): SGHAT, FQNNGV. CDR3 sequence: CASSLTSGRAYEQYF. The CDR3 nucleotides are TGTGCCAGCAGCTTAACTAGCGGGAGGGCCTACGAGCAGTACTTC.

This chain connects TRBV5-1 to TRBJ2-1, with TRBD2 identical over 13 bases. Germline V gives CDR1 SGHRS, CDR2 YFSETQ. V lost 0 bases to trimming and J lost 9 bases; unmatched junction nucleotides: 9. This CDR3 contains 17 residues. The CDR3 sequence: CASSLAQLAGGRGEQFF. CDR3 DNA sequence: TGCGCCAGCAGCTTGGCACAACTAGCGGGAGGGCGGGGTGAGCAGTTCTTC.

This clone appeared a single time. This chain joins TRBV28 and TRBJ1-1; D unresolved. Per the germline V gene, CDR1 is MDHEN and CDR2 is SYDVKM. The V end was cut by 5 bases, the J end by 6 bases, with 13 bases between. The CDR3 runs to 13 residues. Here the CDR3 reads CASSLPNPPEAFF. The CDR3 DNA reads as TGTGCCAGCAGTCTACCCAACCCACCTGAAGCTTTCTTT.

The V gene is TRBV27, the J gene TRBJ2-2; 9 nucleotides match TRBD2. The germline gives CDR1 MNHEY, CDR2 SMNVEV (reference sequence). CDR3 size: 14 residues. J lost 6 bases, V lost 2 bases, and 1 base had no gene match. The CDR3 bases are TGTGCCAGCAGTTTAGGGACTAGCCCCGGGGAGCTGTTTTTT. This encodes CASSLGTSPGELFF.

The V and J genes are TRBV6-2 or TRBV6-3 and TRBJ2-1, with D maybe TRBD2 (6 bases). The CDR3 loop spans 16 amino acids. CDR1 and CDR2 from the germline V gene are MNHEY and SVGEGT. V shed 5 bases and J shed 4 bases, with 18 bases lying between them. The CDR3 loop is CASSPVGSGAYNEQFF. The CDR3 nucleotides read TGTGCCAGCAGTCCGGTTGGTAGCGGTGCTTACAATGAGCAGTTCTTC.

V is TRBV27 and J is TRBJ1-2, with 7 positions matching TRBD1. The length of the CDR3 is 13 residues. Germline V gene lookup returns CDR1 MNHEY and CDR2 SMNVEV (reference sequence). With 6 bases clipped from V and 1 base from J, the junction kept 2 bases outside the gene matches. The CDR3 loop reads CASRQGGNYGYTF. The DNA for the CDR3 is TGTGCCAGCAGGCAGGGGGGTAACTATGGCTACACCTTC.

The genes are TRBV6-5 and TRBJ2-5; 9 bases are a match to TRBD2. The CDR3 length is 12 residues. Germline-derived CDR1 and CDR2 are MNHEY and SVGAGI. The V segment lost 9 bases and the J segment 3 bases; nucleotides outside the gene matches: 2. As DNA, the CDR3 is TGTGCCAGTAGCGGGGGTAAAGAGACCCAGTACTTC. It yields the protein CASSGGKETQYF.

For this clone: Other DNA variants within this sample encode the same CDR3. The chain uses TRBV2 and TRBJ1-5; TRBD1 matches at 9 bases. This CDR3 is built from 14 residues. Germline-derived CDR1 and CDR2 are SNHLY and FYNNEI. V was pared by 5 bases and J by 2 bases, with 1 base of the junction left unmatched. In DNA, the CDR3 is TGTGCCAGCAGTAGGACAGGGGGCAATCAGCCCCAGCATTTT. As protein: CASSRTGGNQPQHF.

The rearrangement uses TRBV7-2 and TRBJ1-5, with D perhaps matching TRBD1 (6 bases). The ends were cut back, 3 bases at V and 5 bases at J, with 8 bases in the middle. The CDR3 consists of 13 residues. Germline CDR1 and CDR2: SGHTA and FQGNSA. The CDR3 nucleotides read TGTGCCAGCAGCTTCCGGACAGATCAGCCCCAGCATTTT. This encodes CASSFRTDQPQHF.

Written as DNA, the CDR3 is TGTGCCAGTAGTATAGATTGGCGGGGCCCCTATGGCTACACCTTC. Protein sequence: CASSIDWRGPYGYTF. The rearrangement joins TRBV19 to TRBJ1-2; weak D call: TRBD1 (5 bases). Trimming took off 0 bases at V and 4 bases at J, with 12 bases between the two ends. There are 15 residues in the CDR3. CDR1 and CDR2 from the germline V gene are LNHDA and SQIVND (reference sequence).

This sequence joins TRBV5-1 and TRBJ2-3; D not certain. The CDR3 runs to 13 residues. The V gene's germline CDR1 is SGHRS and CDR2 YFSETQ. Trimming left V 2 bases short and J 4 bases short, with 8 bases between. The DNA for the CDR3 is TGCGCCAGCAGCTTATCCAAGCCAGATACGCAGTATTTT. It yields the protein CASSLSKPDTQYF.

V usage is TRBV14 and J usage is TRBJ2-3, with D possibly matching TRBD1 (6 bases). Trimming took 3 bases from V and 0 from J, leaving 13 bases between them. The CDR3 contains 16 residues. CDR1 is SGHDN, CDR2 FVKESK, per germline. The chain's CDR3 is CASSHSPGTSTDTQYF. In nucleotides, the CDR3 is TGTGCCAGCAGCCACTCCCCCGGGACAAGCACAGATACGCAGTATTTT.

The V and J genes are TRBV4-3 and TRBJ2-1, with 7 bases that match TRBD1. This CDR3 contains 16 residues. V lost 5 bases, J lost 4 bases, and 11 bases stayed unmatched. Per the germline V gene, CDR1 is LGHNA and CDR2 is YSLEER. CDR3 nucleotides: TGCGCCAGCAGCGAGCAGGGACAGCCAACTTACAATGAGCAGTTCTTC. Its translation: CASSEQGQPTYNEQFF.

The DNA of the CDR3 is TGTGCCAGCAGTGAATTGGCCCTCGAGACCCAGTACTTC. It codes for CASSELALETQYF. The chain is built from TRBV25-1 and TRBJ2-5; D call uncertain. CDR1 and CDR2 (germline): MGHDK, SYGVNS. The CDR3 has 13 residues. V was cut by 1 base and J by 5 bases, with 8 bases left in between.

The gene calls are TRBV3-1 (or the pseudogene TRBV3-2) and TRBJ2-7; the match to TRBD1 covers 9 bases. This CDR3 spans 18 amino acids. J lost 0 bases, V lost 1 base, and 10 bases had no gene match. Germline CDR1 LGHDT, CDR2 YNNKEL (reference sequence). The CDR3 DNA reads as TGTGCCAGCAGCCAAGTTTCCCCCGGGACAGGGAGCTCCTACGAGCAGTACTTC. This codes for CASSQVSPGTGSSYEQYF.

The chain combines TRBV19 with TRBJ2-2, with D perhaps TRBD1 (5 bases). V dropped 7 bases and J dropped 1 base, with 7 bases sitting between them. The germline gives CDR1 LNHDA, CDR2 SQIVND (reference sequence). The CDR3 runs to 13 residues. CDR3 amino acids: CASNTGNTGELFF. Written as DNA, the CDR3 is TGTGCCAGTAATACAGGGAACACCGGGGAGCTGTTTTTT.

The sample holds one count of this clone. CDR3 residues: CASSESVQPTDTQYF. The CDR3 region has the DNA TGTGCCAGCAGTGAATCAGTACAGCCCACAGATACGCAGTATTTT. The chain joins TRBV2 to TRBJ2-3; D is uncertain. The CDR3 extends over 15 amino acids. Germline loops: CDR1 SNHLY, CDR2 FYNNEI. Trimming took 2 bases from V and 2 from J, leaving 11 bases between them.

This chain joins TRBV27 and TRBJ1-1, with D unclear. CDR1 and CDR2 (germline): MNHEY, SMNVEV (reference sequence). Trimming removed 1 base at V and 8 bases at J, with 11 bases between. CDR3 size: 13 residues. This CDR3 reads CASSLLSGSEAFF. CDR3 in DNA: TGTGCCAGCAGTTTATTAAGTGGCTCCGAAGCTTTCTTT.

The J gene is TRBJ2-7, the V gene TRBV9, with a weak D call TRBD2 (6 bases). Germline values: CDR1 SGDLS, CDR2 YYNGEE. CDR3 length: 15 amino acids. The V end lost 4 bases, the J end lost 3 bases, and 17 bases lay between the germline ends. The CDR3 DNA reads TGTGCCAGCAGCCGGTCACGGGAGTTCTACTACGAGCAGTACTTC. Residues: CASSRSREFYYEQYF.

The chain is built from TRBV2 and TRBJ2-1, with D possibly TRBD1 on 7 matching bases. CDR1 is SNHLY and CDR2 is FYNNEI in the germline V gene. The CDR3 is made up of 13 amino acids. Trimming shortened V by 7 bases and J by 10 bases, and 17 bases separated the two germline ends. Written as DNA, the CDR3 is TGTGCCAGCACAGGGGGGCCAAGCGGGGAGCAGTTCTTC. It encodes CASTGGPSGEQFF.

In its sample, this clone was seen once. The chain combines TRBV12-3 or TRBV12-4 with TRBJ1-1, with TRBD1 identical over 11 bases. After removal of 6 bases from V and 11 bases from J, the junction contained 8 bases not matched to a gene. This CDR3 is built from 13 residues. CDR3 DNA: TGTGCCAGCAGACCGTGGACAGGGGGCTCTGCTTTCTTT. Translated: CASRPWTGGSAFF.

For the CDR3, the DNA is TGTGCCAGCAAAATAGGACAGGGGGTCCTCGAGCAGTACTTC. Protein sequence: CASKIGQGVLEQYF. This chain connects TRBV28 to TRBJ2-7; 10 bases are a match to TRBD1. V gave up 7 bases and J gave up 6 bases; unmatched junction bases: 9. This CDR3 is 14 amino acids long. From germline, CDR1 is MDHEN and CDR2 SYDVKM.

This chain links TRBV19 with TRBJ2-3; TRBD2 aligns across 9 bases. The CDR3 is made up of 13 amino acids. Germline assignment: CDR1 LNHDA and CDR2 SQIVND (reference sequence). The V gene end was trimmed by 8 bases and the J gene end by 2 bases; junction bases not matched to a gene: 2. CDR3: CASAGLATDTQYF. In nucleotides, the CDR3 is TGTGCCAGTGCGGGACTAGCCACAGATACGCAGTATTTT.

This chain connects TRBV28 to TRBJ2-1; 14 nucleotides match TRBD2. The V segment lost 11 bases and the J segment 9 bases; nucleotides outside the gene matches: 12. The CDR3 sequence is 15 residues long. CDR1 is MDHEN and CDR2 is SYDVKM in the germline V gene. In DNA form, the CDR3 reads TGTGCCGGCGCCCCCCGGACTAGCGGGAGGAGTGAGCAGTTCTTC. This gives the protein CAGAPRTSGRSEQFF.